Below, 4 T cell receptor beta chains from the same sample are listed, as sequenced in a study of tumor-infiltrating lymphocytes in primary liver carcinoma. Using a constant-region primer together with ProtoScript II reverse transcriptase, TCR beta cDNA was made from about 490 ng of total RNA. For TCR beta, libraries were produced by three nested multiplex PCR rounds using slightly modified ARM-PCR. The study ran its first two PCR rounds for roughly 10 cycles each, using TRBV1-TRBV30 forward primers and a C-beta reverse primer. MiXCR was run by TCRdb on the multiplex PCR reads, yielding one entry per CDR3 protein. The sample shows roughly 20,000 distinct CDR3 sequences, roughly three quarters of them seen only once. Extraction of RNA together with DNA used about 17-34 mg of unsorted bulk tissue. The sequenced sample consisted of liver tumor tissue from sampling region 1. Described subset: tumor region T1, superior pole. All receptors derive from a man aged 35 to 55 with primary liver carcinoma and hepatitis B virus infection.

On this clonotype itself: Relative to the germline gene, one junction end is altered; a read error may explain this. J is TRBJ2-1 and V is TRBV14, with D tentatively TRBD1 (5 bases). The V gene's germline CDR1 is SGHDN and CDR2 FVKESK. There are 16 residues in the CDR3. The CDR3 here is CASNAPGDSSYDEQFF. In nucleotides, the CDR3 is TGTGCCAGCAACGCGCCAGGAGACAGCTCCTACGATGAGCAGTTCTTC.

This clonotype was detected only once. Germline and junction disagree at one end, which may indicate a read error. J is TRBJ2-5 and V is TRBV5-4; 7 bases are a match to TRBD1. The CDR3 runs 11 residues. CDR1 SGHNT and CDR2 YYREEE come from the germline V gene (reference sequence). The CDR3: CGSGTEETQYF. The DNA of the CDR3 is TGTGGCAGTGGGACAGAAGAGACGCAGTACTTC.

This sequence joins TRBV19 and TRBJ2-1; D gene ambiguous. The germline gives CDR1 LNHDA, CDR2 SQIVND (reference sequence). Trimming removed 1 base from V and 6 bases from J, with 10 bases in between. This CDR3 has 14 residues. The CDR3: CASSIGSGFNEQFF. CDR3 nucleotide sequence: TGTGCCAGTAGTATAGGTAGTGGTTTCAATGAGCAGTTCTTC.

As concerns this clonotype: A much larger clonotype is one base distant, so this may be a read error. The CDR3 protein is CASRTVGDGFTVTQYF. The CDR3 nucleotides are TGTGCCAGCAGAACCGTGGGGGACGGATTCACAGTTACGCAGTATTTT. V is TRBV2 and J is TRBJ2-3, with D possibly called TRBD1 or TRBD2 (5 bases each). The CDR3 consists of 16 residues. From germline, CDR1 is SNHLY and CDR2 FYNNEI.